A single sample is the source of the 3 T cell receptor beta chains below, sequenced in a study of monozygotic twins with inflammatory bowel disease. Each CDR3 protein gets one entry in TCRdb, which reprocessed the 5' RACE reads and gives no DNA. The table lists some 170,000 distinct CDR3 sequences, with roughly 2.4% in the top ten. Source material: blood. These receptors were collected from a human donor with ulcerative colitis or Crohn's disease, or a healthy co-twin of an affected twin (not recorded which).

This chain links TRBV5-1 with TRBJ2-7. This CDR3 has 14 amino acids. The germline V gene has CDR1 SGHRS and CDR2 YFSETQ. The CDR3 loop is CASSWDRGSYEQYF.

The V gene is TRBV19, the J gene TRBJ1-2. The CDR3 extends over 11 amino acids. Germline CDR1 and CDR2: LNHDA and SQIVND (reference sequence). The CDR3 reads CASTRGDGYTF.

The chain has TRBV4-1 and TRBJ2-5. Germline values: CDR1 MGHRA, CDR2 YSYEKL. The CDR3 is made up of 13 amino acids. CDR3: CASSHRSQETQYF.